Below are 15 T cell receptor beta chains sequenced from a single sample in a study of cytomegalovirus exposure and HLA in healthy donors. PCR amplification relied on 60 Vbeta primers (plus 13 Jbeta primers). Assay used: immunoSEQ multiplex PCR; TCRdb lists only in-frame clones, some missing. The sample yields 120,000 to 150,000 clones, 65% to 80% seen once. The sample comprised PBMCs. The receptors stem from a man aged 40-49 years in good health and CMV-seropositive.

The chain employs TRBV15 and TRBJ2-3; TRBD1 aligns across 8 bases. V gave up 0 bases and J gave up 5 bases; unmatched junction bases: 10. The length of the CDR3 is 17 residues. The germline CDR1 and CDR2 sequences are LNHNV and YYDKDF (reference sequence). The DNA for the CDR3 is TGTGCCACCAGCAGAGATATAGCAGGGGGCGCGAGAGATACGCAGTATTTT. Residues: CATSRDIAGGARDTQYF.

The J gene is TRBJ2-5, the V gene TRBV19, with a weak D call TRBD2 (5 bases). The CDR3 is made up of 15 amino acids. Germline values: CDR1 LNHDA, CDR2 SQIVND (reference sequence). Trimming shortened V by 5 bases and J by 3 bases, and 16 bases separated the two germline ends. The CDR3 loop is CASSPASRWEETQYF. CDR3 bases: TGTGCCAGTAGTCCGGCTAGCCGGTGGGAAGAGACCCAGTACTTC.

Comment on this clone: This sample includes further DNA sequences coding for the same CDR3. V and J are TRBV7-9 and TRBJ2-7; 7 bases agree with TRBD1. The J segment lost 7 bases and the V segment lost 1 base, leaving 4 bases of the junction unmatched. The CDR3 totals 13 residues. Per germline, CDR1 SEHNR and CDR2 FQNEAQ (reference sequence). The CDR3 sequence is CASSLVGGNEQYF. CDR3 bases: TGTGCCAGCAGCTTAGTAGGGGGCAATGAGCAGTACTTC.

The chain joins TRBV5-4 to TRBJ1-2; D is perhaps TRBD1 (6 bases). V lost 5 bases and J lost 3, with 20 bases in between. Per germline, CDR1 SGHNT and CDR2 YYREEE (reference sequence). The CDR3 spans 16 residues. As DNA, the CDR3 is TGTGCCAGCAGACCCGGGGGGCGGGGATCCGACTATGGCTACACCTTC. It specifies CASRPGGRGSDYGYTF.

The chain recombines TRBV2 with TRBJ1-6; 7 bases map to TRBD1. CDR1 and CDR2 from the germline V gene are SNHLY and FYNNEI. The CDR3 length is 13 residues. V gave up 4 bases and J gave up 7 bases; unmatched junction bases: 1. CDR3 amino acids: CASSGDRNSPLHF. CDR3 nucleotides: TGTGCCAGCAGTGGGGACAGAAATTCACCCCTCCACTTT.

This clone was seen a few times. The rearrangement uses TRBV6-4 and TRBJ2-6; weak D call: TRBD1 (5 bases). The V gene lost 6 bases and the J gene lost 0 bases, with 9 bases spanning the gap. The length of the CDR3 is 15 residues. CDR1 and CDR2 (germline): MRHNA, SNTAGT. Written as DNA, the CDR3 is TGTGCCAGCAGCCTAACAGGCTCTGGGGCCAACGTCCTGACTTTC. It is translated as CASSLTGSGANVLTF.

CDR3 sequence: CASSLLWTGGRNIQYF. In DNA, the CDR3 is TGTGCCAGCAGCTTACTTTGGACAGGGGGCAGAAACATTCAGTACTTC. The chain links TRBV7-9 to TRBJ2-4; 11 bases are shared with TRBD1. The CDR3 is made up of 16 amino acids. Germline trimming cut 2 bases from V and 6 bases from J; bases unmatched to any gene: 6. In germline, CDR1 is SEHNR, CDR2 FQNEAQ (reference sequence).

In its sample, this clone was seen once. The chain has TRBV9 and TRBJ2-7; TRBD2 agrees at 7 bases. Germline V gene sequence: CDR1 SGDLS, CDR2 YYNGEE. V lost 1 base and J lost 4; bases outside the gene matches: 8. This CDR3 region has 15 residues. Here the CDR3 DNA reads TGTGCCAGCAGCGTACCCCTAGCGGTCCTATACGAGCAGTACTTC. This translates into CASSVPLAVLYEQYF.

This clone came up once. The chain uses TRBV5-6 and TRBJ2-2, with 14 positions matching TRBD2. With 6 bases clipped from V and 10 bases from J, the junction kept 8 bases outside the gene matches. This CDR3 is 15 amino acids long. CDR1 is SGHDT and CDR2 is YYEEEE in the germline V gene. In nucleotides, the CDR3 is TGTGCCAGCACGACCCGGACTAGCGGGGGGCAGGAGCTGTTTTTT. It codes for CASTTRTSGGQELFF. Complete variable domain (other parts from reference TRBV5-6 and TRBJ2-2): DAGVTQSPTHLIKTRGQQVTLRCSPKSGHDTVSWYQQALGQGPQFIFQYYEEEERQRGNFPDRFSGHQFPNYSSELNVNALLLGDSALYLCASTTRTSGGQELFFGEGSRLTVL.

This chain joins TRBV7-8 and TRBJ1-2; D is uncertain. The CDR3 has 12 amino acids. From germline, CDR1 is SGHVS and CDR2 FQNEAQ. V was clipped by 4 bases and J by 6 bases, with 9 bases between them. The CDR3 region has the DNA TGTGCCAGCAGCTCGGGTTACGATGGCTACACCTTC. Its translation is CASSSGYDGYTF.

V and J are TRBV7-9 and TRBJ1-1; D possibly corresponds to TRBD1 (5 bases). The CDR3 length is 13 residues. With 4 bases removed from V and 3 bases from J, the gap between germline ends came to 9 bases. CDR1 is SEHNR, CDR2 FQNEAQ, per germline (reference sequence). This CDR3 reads CASSYGGDTEAFF. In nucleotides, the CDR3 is TGTGCCAGCAGCTACGGGGGGGACACTGAAGCTTTCTTT. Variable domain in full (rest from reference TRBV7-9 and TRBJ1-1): DTGVSQNPRHKITKRGQNVTFRCDPISEHNRLYWYRQTLGQGPEFLTYFQNEAQLEKSRLLSDRFSAERPKGSFSTLEIQRTEQGDSAMYLCASSYGGDTEAFFGQGTRLTVV.

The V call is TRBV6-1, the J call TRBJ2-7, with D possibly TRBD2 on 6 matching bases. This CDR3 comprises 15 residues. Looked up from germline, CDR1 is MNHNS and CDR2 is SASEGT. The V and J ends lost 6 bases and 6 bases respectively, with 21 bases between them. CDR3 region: CASRRDGGPFGEQYF. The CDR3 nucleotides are TGTGCCAGCAGAAGGGACGGGGGACCTTTTGGCGAGCAGTACTTC.

The CDR3 nucleotides read TGTGCCAGCAGCGTAGGAGCGGCAGTTCAAAGAGAGACCCAGTACTTC. Translation gives CASSVGAAVQRETQYF. V gene TRBV9 combines with J gene TRBJ2-5; D possibly corresponds to TRBD2 (5 bases). Germline loops: CDR1 SGDLS, CDR2 YYNGEE. The V end was cut by 0 bases, the J end by 4 bases, with 16 bases between. The CDR3 contains 16 residues.

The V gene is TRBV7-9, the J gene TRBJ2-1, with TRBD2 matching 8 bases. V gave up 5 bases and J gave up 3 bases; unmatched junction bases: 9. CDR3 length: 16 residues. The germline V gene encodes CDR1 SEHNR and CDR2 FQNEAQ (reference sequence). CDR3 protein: CASSRGWREDYNEQFF. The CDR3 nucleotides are TGTGCCAGCAGCCGCGGGTGGCGGGAGGACTACAATGAGCAGTTCTTC.

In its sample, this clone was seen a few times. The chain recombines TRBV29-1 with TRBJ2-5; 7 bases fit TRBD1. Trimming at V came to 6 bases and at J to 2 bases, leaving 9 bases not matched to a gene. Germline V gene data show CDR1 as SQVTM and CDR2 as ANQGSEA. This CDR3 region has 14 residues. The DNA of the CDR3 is TGCAGCGTGAAGACGACAGGGAAGCAAGAGACCCAGTACTTC. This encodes CSVKTTGKQETQYF.